Each of the 24 T cell receptor beta chains below was sequenced from the same sample in a study of T cell responses to AZD1222 COVID-19 vaccine. Method: immunoSEQ multiplex PCR; TCRdb's copy keeps in-frame clones and lacks some. This sample carries about 100,000 clones, about 87% of them seen once, and the ten largest clones take about 1.8%. Source: peripheral blood, taken on day 0 of AZD1222 vaccination. The receptors were gathered from an adult in good health.

This rearrangement joins TRBV29-1 to TRBJ2-7; unclear D gene. Germline CDR1 reads SQVTM; CDR2 reads ANQGSEA. V lost 5 bases, J lost 5 bases, and 16 bases lay in between. There are 13 residues in the CDR3. CDR3 loop: CSVRPLFGNEQYF. As DNA, the CDR3 is TGCAGCGTTCGACCTCTTTTCGGAAACGAGCAGTACTTC.

The CDR3 nucleotides are TGTGCCAGCAGTTACGGAGAGACCCAGTACTTC. Protein product: CASSYGETQYF. This chain connects TRBV6-2 or TRBV6-3 to TRBJ2-5, with D hard to call. Trimming cost V 2 bases and J 4 bases, with 2 bases left between them. CDR3 length: 11 amino acids. CDR1 MNHEY and CDR2 SVGEGT come from the germline V gene.

A few counts support this clone. V is TRBV6-4 and J is TRBJ1-2; D is perhaps TRBD1 (6 bases). CDR3 length: 13 residues. V shed 6 bases and J shed 8 bases, with 16 bases lying between them. Germline V gives CDR1 MRHNA, CDR2 SNTAGT. The chain's CDR3 is CASRSTGQGGYTF. The DNA for the CDR3 is TGTGCCAGCAGGTCGACAGGTCAAGGGGGCTACACCTTC.

This clone came up once. This sequence joins TRBV7-9 and TRBJ1-2; D remains ambiguous. The CDR3 totals 10 residues. CDR1 SEHNR and CDR2 FQNEAQ come from the germline V gene (reference sequence). The V end was cut by 1 base, the J end by 12 bases, with 6 bases between. CDR3: CASSLGRNTF. The DNA for the CDR3 is TGTGCCAGCAGCTTAGGACGGAACACCTTC.

The chain has TRBV2 and TRBJ2-7; maybe TRBD2 (5 bases). V lost 11 bases to trimming and J lost 2 bases, with 16 bases between them. CDR1 and CDR2 from the germline V gene are SNHLY and FYNNEI. The CDR3 is 13 residues long. CDR3 loop: CAGERKNTYEQYF. For the CDR3, the DNA is TGTGCCGGCGAGCGGAAAAACACCTACGAGCAGTACTTC.

The chain combines TRBV2 with TRBJ2-7; the match to TRBD1 covers 9 bases. V trimming: 4 bases; J trimming: 2 bases; junction bases outside the gene matches: 3. Germline assignment: CDR1 SNHLY and CDR2 FYNNEI. CDR3 length equals 14 residues. The CDR3 DNA follows: TGTGCCAGCAGTGTGACAGGGGGGACCTACGAGCAGTACTTC. Amino acid sequence: CASSVTGGTYEQYF.

The rearrangement joins TRBV29-1 to TRBJ1-1; possibly TRBD1 for D (5 bases). This CDR3 has 13 amino acids. The V end was cut by 4 bases, the J end by 0 bases, with 9 bases between. Germline V CDR1 and CDR2: SQVTM, ANQGSEA. This CDR3 reads CSVAGTLNTEAFF. CDR3 bases: TGCAGCGTTGCAGGGACCTTGAACACTGAAGCTTTCTTT.

J is TRBJ2-5 and V is TRBV29-1; D uncertain. Trimming stripped 4 bases from V and 2 bases from J, with 8 bases between. This CDR3 region has 12 residues. Germline CDR1 and CDR2: SQVTM and ANQGSEA. The CDR3 loop reads CSVGARQETQYF. For the CDR3, the DNA is TGCAGCGTTGGAGCGAGACAAGAGACCCAGTACTTC.

The chain joins TRBV6-5 to TRBJ2-5; 8 bases align to TRBD2. Germline trimming cut 7 bases from V and 5 bases from J; bases unmatched to any gene: 12. The CDR3 length is 15 residues. The germline V gene has CDR1 MNHEY and CDR2 SVGAGI. The CDR3 region has the DNA TGTGCCAGCACTAGCGGGCCAGAGCTCCAGGAGACCCAGTACTTC. This sequence encodes CASTSGPELQETQYF.

DNA for the CDR3: TGCGCCAGCAGCCAAGTTGAACGGGAAGGTCGTGAGCAGTTCTTC. Translated: CASSQVEREGREQFF. The genes are TRBV4-1 and TRBJ2-1; weak D call: TRBD2 (5 bases). The germline gives CDR1 MGHRA, CDR2 YSYEKL. Deletions cut 1 base from V and 9 bases from J, with 16 bases between. The CDR3 has 15 amino acids.

The chain has TRBV19 and TRBJ2-1; 7 bases map to TRBD1. V trimming: 5 bases; J trimming: 0 bases; junction bases outside the gene matches: 7. CDR3 length: 16 amino acids. CDR1 LNHDA and CDR2 SQIVND come from the germline V gene (reference sequence). CDR3 DNA: TGTGCCAGTAGTCCCGGACAGGCCAGCTCCTACAATGAGCAGTTCTTC. Residues: CASSPGQASSYNEQFF.

A single count supports this clone. The chain uses TRBV23-1 and TRBJ2-1; TRBD1 matches at 12 bases. TRBV23-1 is an ORF, with its function uncertain. This CDR3 comprises 16 residues. The J segment lost 1 base and the V segment lost 6 bases, leaving 4 bases of the junction unmatched. CDR3 nucleotides: TGCGCCAGCAGGTGGGACAGGGGGCCTTCCTACAATGAGCAGTTCTTC. Translation: CASRWDRGPSYNEQFF.

The CDR3 region is CASSYPPRVNYEQYF. CDR3 DNA sequence: TGTGCCAGCAGTTACCCCCCCAGGGTTAATTACGAGCAGTACTTC. This sequence joins TRBV6-5 and TRBJ2-7, with a possible D match to TRBD1 (5 bases). This CDR3 spans 15 amino acids. Germline values: CDR1 MNHEY, CDR2 SVGAGI. Trimming took 2 bases from V and 4 from J, leaving 15 bases between them.

V and J are TRBV4-1 and TRBJ2-3; TRBD2 might be the D (6 bases). The length of the CDR3 is 14 residues. Germline V gene data show CDR1 as MGHRA and CDR2 as YSYEKL. V lost 2 bases, J lost 5 bases, and 11 bases lay in between. The CDR3 bases are TGCGCCAGCAGCCAAAGGAGGGGTGGAGATACGCAGTATTTT. Encoded protein: CASSQRRGGDTQYF.

The chain links TRBV5-4 to TRBJ2-1; 9 bases are shared with TRBD2. Germline assignment: CDR1 SGHNT and CDR2 YYREEE (reference sequence). The CDR3 is 12 amino acids. The V and J ends lost 7 bases and 8 bases, in that order; junction bases with no gene match: 4. The CDR3, as DNA: TGTGCCAGCCGGGGACTAGCCGATGAGCAGTTCTTC. It specifies CASRGLADEQFF.

The sample holds a few counts of this clone. The V call is TRBV7-8, the J call TRBJ1-5; no firm D call. Deletions cut 2 bases from V and 5 bases from J, with 7 bases between. The CDR3 is 13 amino acids. The germline gives CDR1 SGHVS, CDR2 FQNEAQ. This chain's CDR3 is CASSLLEDQPQHF. DNA of the CDR3: TGTGCCAGCAGCTTATTGGAGGATCAGCCCCAGCATTTT.

The genes are TRBV3-1 (or the pseudogene TRBV3-2) and TRBJ2-5; D not resolved. This CDR3 is built from 14 residues. Trimming left V 6 bases short and J 4 bases short, with 15 bases between. In germline, CDR1 is LGHDT, CDR2 YNNKEL (reference sequence). The CDR3 DNA reads as TGTGCCAGCAGTCTCCTCGGCGGAAGAGAGACCCAGTACTTC. This translates into CASSLLGGRETQYF.

The table lists this clone with a count of one. CDR3 protein: CASSITADYGYTF. CDR3 sequence (DNA): TGTGCCAGTAGTATCACGGCCGACTATGGCTACACCTTC. This chain links TRBV19 with TRBJ1-2, with D uncertain. The germline V gene encodes CDR1 LNHDA and CDR2 SQIVND (reference sequence). V was trimmed by 3 bases and J by 3 bases, leaving 8 bases between them. This CDR3 contains 13 residues. Supplemented by reference TRBV19 and TRBJ1-2, the full variable domain reads DGGITQSPKYLFRKEGQNVTLSCEQNLNHDAMYWYRQDPGQGLRLIYYSQIVNDFQKGDIAEGYSVSREKKESFPLTVTSAQKNPTAFYLCASSITADYGYTFGSGTRLTVV.

This clone was picked up a small number of times. The rearrangement joins TRBV7-8 to TRBJ1-5; 7 bases are shared with TRBD1. This CDR3 contains 15 residues. Germline V gene lookup returns CDR1 SGHVS and CDR2 FQNEAQ. Trimming cost V 4 bases and J 3 bases; bases outside gene matches: 6. The CDR3 region is CASSSTGFPNQPQHF. CDR3 bases: TGTGCCAGCAGCTCGACAGGGTTCCCCAATCAGCCCCAGCATTTT.

The chain carries TRBV27 and TRBJ2-7, with D possibly matching TRBD1 (5 bases). The V and J ends lost 2 bases and 2 bases respectively, with 7 bases between them. This CDR3 is 13 amino acids long. Germline CDR1 is MNHEY and CDR2 is SMNVEV (reference sequence). The CDR3 sequence: CASSLGAAYEQYF. CDR3 bases: TGTGCCAGCAGTTTAGGGGCAGCCTACGAGCAGTACTTC.

CDR3 bases: TGCGCCAGCAGTGAAGAGAACAGTCAAGAGACCCAGTACTTC. Translation gives CASSEENSQETQYF. This sequence joins TRBV10-2 and TRBJ2-5; no reliable D call. Germline CDR1 reads WSHSY; CDR2 reads SAAADI. This CDR3 comprises 14 residues. With 3 bases removed from V and 2 bases from J, the gap between germline ends came to 10 bases.

The chain carries TRBV27 and TRBJ2-1, with a weak D call TRBD2 (5 bases). V lost 5 bases to trimming and J lost 7 bases, with 9 bases between them. Germline assignment: CDR1 MNHEY and CDR2 SMNVEV (reference sequence). The CDR3 spans 12 residues. CDR3 DNA: TGTGCCAGCAGTCGAGGGATGAATGAGCAGTTCTTC. It encodes CASSRGMNEQFF.

Only one count was recorded for this clone. This rearrangement joins TRBV11-3 to TRBJ2-4, with 7 bases that match TRBD1. The V gene end was trimmed by 4 bases and the J gene end by 0 bases; junction bases not matched to a gene: 9. CDR3 length: 17 residues. Germline assignment: CDR1 SGHNT and CDR2 YENEEA. The CDR3 loop is CASSSATGAEAKNIQYF. DNA of the CDR3: TGTGCCAGCAGCTCCGCAACAGGGGCGGAAGCCAAAAACATTCAGTACTTC.

This sequence joins TRBV5-1 and TRBJ2-7; D is uncertain. Trimming shortened V by 2 bases and J by 3 bases, and 15 bases separated the two germline ends. The V gene's germline CDR1 is SGHRS and CDR2 YFSETQ. The CDR3 sequence is 15 residues long. The CDR3 DNA reads TGCGCCAGCAGCTTAATTTTAGGGTCGGTCTACGAGCAGTACTTC. Protein: CASSLILGSVYEQYF.